This T cell receptor beta chain originates from a study of tumor-infiltrating lymphocytes in localized non-small cell lung cancer. CDR3 length equals 13 residues. Germline V gives CDR1 SEHNR, CDR2 FQNEAQ (reference sequence). J lost 5 bases, V lost 10 bases, and 7 bases had no gene match. The table came from immunoSEQ multiplex PCR; TCRdb's copy has only in-frame clones and leaves some out. The sample holds 12,000 or so clones, approximately 80% seen once. Input material: lung tumor tissue. V gene TRBV7-9 combines with J gene TRBJ2-5; 10 positions match TRBD1. This receptor was identified in a human donor with non-small cell lung cancer. DNA of the CDR3: TGTGCCACCGCGACAGGGGGCGGGGAGACCCAGTACTTC. Translating gives CATATGGGETQYF.